These 17 T cell receptor beta chains originate from one sample sequenced in a study of read filtering for tumor transcriptome and immune sequencing. From about 400 ng of RNA, a library with molecular barcoded alpha/delta and beta/gamma adaptors was made. Each CDR3 protein gets one entry after TCRdb re-called the reads with MiXCR. The sample lists some 25,000 distinct CDR3 sequences, 20% to 25% seen once, with around a sixth in the top ten. The sequenced sample consisted of a population of CD138-negative cells sorted from bone marrow. These receptors were collected from a donor at least 40 years old with multiple myeloma.

This clonotype has ten or more counts. The rearrangement uses TRBV19 and TRBJ2-1, with 10 bases identical to TRBD2. The CDR3 extends over 18 amino acids. Germline lookup yields CDR1 LNHDA and CDR2 SQIVND (reference sequence). V dropped 5 bases and J dropped 8; count of bases not matched to a gene: 18. CDR3 coding DNA: TGTGCCAGTAGTCCAGCGGGGGGGGGGACCTCAAAGTCCGATGAGCAGTTCTTC. Translating gives CASSPAGGGTSKSDEQFF.

This clonotype was picked up many times. The rearrangement links TRBV18 to TRBJ1-1; possible D gene TRBD1, 6 bases. This CDR3 contains 13 residues. V gave up 2 bases and J gave up 7 bases, with 11 bases separating them. The germline gives CDR1 KGHSH, CDR2 LQKENI. The CDR3 here is CASSPDRPNEAFF. The CDR3 DNA is TGTGCCAGCTCACCAGACAGGCCGAATGAAGCTTTCTTT.

This clonotype was counted many times. The J gene is TRBJ2-2, the V gene TRBV11-3, with TRBD2 as a possible D gene (5 bases). This CDR3 has 15 residues. CDR1 is SGHNT, CDR2 YENEEA, per germline. Trimming stripped 3 bases from V and 4 bases from J, with 12 bases between. CDR3 nucleotides: TGTGCCAGCAGCTTTCGGACTCTCCGCACCGGGGAGCTGTTTTTT. Its translation is CASSFRTLRTGELFF.

At least ten counts were recorded for this clonotype. The chain uses TRBV20-1 and TRBJ2-7; possibly TRBD2 for D (5 bases). V gave up 3 bases and J gave up 2 bases, with 14 bases separating them. The germline gives CDR1 DFQATT, CDR2 SNEGSKA (reference sequence). The CDR3 runs 14 residues. CDR3 sequence (DNA): TGCAGTGCTAGGGAGGTAAAACGAACCTACGAGCAGTACTTC. Protein: CSAREVKRTYEQYF.

This clonotype was observed at least ten times. This chain links TRBV6-5 with TRBJ1-1, with unresolved D. This CDR3 comprises 13 residues. V was trimmed by 2 bases and J by 2 bases, leaving 6 bases between them. CDR1 is MNHEY, CDR2 SVGAGI, per germline. The CDR3 protein is CASSYLTNTEAFF. Here the CDR3 DNA reads TGTGCCAGCAGTTACCTGACTAACACTGAAGCTTTCTTT.

This clonotype was seen at least ten times. This rearrangement joins TRBV10-3 to TRBJ1-2; TRBD1 might be the D (5 bases). Trimming took 6 bases from V and 6 from J, leaving 14 bases between them. The CDR3 covers 13 residues. Germline assignment: CDR1 ENHRY and CDR2 SYGVKD. CDR3 DNA: TGTGCCATCAGCGGCAGGGAAGTAGATGGCTACACCTTC. Protein: CAISGREVDGYTF.

This clonotype has at least ten counts. The V gene is TRBV29-1, the J gene TRBJ2-3; 10 nucleotides line up with TRBD2. With 0 bases clipped from V and 4 bases from J, the junction kept 10 bases outside the gene matches. This CDR3 contains 17 residues. The germline gives CDR1 SQVTM, CDR2 ANQGSEA. The CDR3 DNA reads as TGCAGCGTTGAAGATCGGGCTAGCGGGAGTTTTGCAGATACGCAGTATTTT. Translation gives CSVEDRASGSFADTQYF.

To note about this clonotype: This likely came from a read error, as a far larger clone is one base away. V and J are TRBV11-2 and TRBJ2-1; the match to TRBD2 covers 12 bases. Unmatched junction bases numbered 12, after V lost 0 bases and J lost 6 bases. This CDR3 has 19 residues. The V gene's germline CDR1 is SGHAT and CDR2 FQNNGV. The CDR3 bases are TGTGCCAGCAGCTTAGAACTAGCGGGAGGTTGGCCAGAAGGCAATGAGCAGTTCTTC. As protein: CASSLELAGGWPEGNEQFF.

The table lists this clonotype with many counts. The V call is TRBV6-2 or TRBV6-3, the J call TRBJ1-1; D perhaps matches TRBD1 (6 bases). Germline lookup yields CDR1 MNHEY and CDR2 SVGEGT. This CDR3 has 13 amino acids. Trimming took 6 bases from V and 1 from J, leaving 9 bases between them. The chain's CDR3 is CASRVDRNTEAFF. The CDR3 DNA reads TGTGCCAGCAGAGTGGACAGGAACACTGAAGCTTTCTTT.

Ten or more counts support this clonotype. The rearrangement uses TRBV2 and TRBJ2-3, with 11 bases identical to TRBD2. The trim removed 8 bases at V and 2 bases at J, leaving 9 bases unmatched. Germline CDR1 is SNHLY and CDR2 is FYNNEI. CDR3 length: 16 residues. The DNA for the CDR3 is TGTGCCAGCTGGGGACTAGCGGACTTCTTCACAGATACGCAGTATTTT. This translates into CASWGLADFFTDTQYF.

This clonotype was seen repeatedly, ten times or more. The genes are TRBV29-1 and TRBJ1-1; D is unresolved. This CDR3 contains 12 residues. CDR1 is SQVTM, CDR2 ANQGSEA, per germline. V was shortened by 3 bases and J by 1 base, with 6 bases between the two germline ends. The CDR3 DNA reads as TGCAGCGTTGAGAATTCGAACACTGAAGCTTTCTTT. It encodes CSVENSNTEAFF.

With respect to this clonotype: Since a far larger clone is one base different, this is likely a read error. The genes are TRBV29-1 and TRBJ1-4; no reliable D call. The J call could be wrong; TRBJ2-3 is a better fit for the DNA end. CDR1 is SQVTM, CDR2 ANQGSEA, per germline. The CDR3 is made up of 10 amino acids. Here the CDR3 DNA reads TGCAGCGTCGCCGCGGATATGCAGTATTTT. Its translation: CSVAADMQYF.

This clonotype was observed many times. A much larger clone sits a single nucleotide away, making a read error possible. CDR3: CASSLVFGSAGPRRHNEQFF. The CDR3 coding sequence is TGTGCCAGCAGCTTAGTTTTTGGCTCGGCGGGACCCCGGCGCCACAATGAGCAGTTCTTC. The chain uses TRBV11-2 and TRBJ2-1, with D possibly being TRBD2 (6 bases). This CDR3 contains 20 residues. Looked up from germline, CDR1 is SGHAT and CDR2 is FQNNGV. The germline V and J ends were trimmed by 1 base and 5 bases, with 27 bases remaining between them.

This sequence joins TRBV19 and TRBJ2-1; 10 bases agree with TRBD1. The germline V gene has CDR1 LNHDA and CDR2 SQIVND (reference sequence). V trimming: 3 bases; J trimming: 6 bases; junction bases outside the gene matches: 5. The CDR3 is 15 amino acids. CDR3 DNA: TGTGCCAGTAGTATCGGGACAGGGGAGATCAATGAGCAGTTCTTC. It is translated as CASSIGTGEINEQFF.

In this sample, this clonotype turned up many times. The CDR3 sequence is CASSEKGRKGVHTQYF. CDR3 nucleotides: TGTGCCAGCAGCGAGAAGGGGAGAAAGGGGGTGCATACGCAGTATTTT. The chain uses TRBV7-2 and TRBJ2-3, with D possibly matching TRBD1 (6 bases). The germline gives CDR1 SGHTA, CDR2 FQGNSA. CDR3 length: 16 amino acids. With 5 bases removed from V and 7 bases from J, the gap between germline ends came to 22 bases.

This clonotype has a count of ten or more. A much larger clone lies a single base off, so this may be a read error. The rearrangement joins TRBV4-2 to TRBJ2-7; 10 bases map to TRBD2. The CDR3 runs to 14 residues. In germline, CDR1 is LGHNA, CDR2 YNFKEQ. CDR3 amino acids: CASSPSGSSYEQHF. The DNA of the CDR3 is TGTGCCAGCAGCCCTAGCGGGAGCTCCTACGAGCAGCACTTC.

This clonotype was seen ten or more times. The chain couples TRBV5-1 to TRBJ2-7; the D is unclear. The V gene's germline CDR1 is SGHRS and CDR2 YFSETQ. V was cut by 2 bases and J by 5 bases, with 5 bases left in between. CDR3 size: 11 residues. CDR3 protein: CASSLSNEQYF. CDR3 coding DNA: TGCGCCAGCAGCTTAAGCAACGAGCAGTACTTC.